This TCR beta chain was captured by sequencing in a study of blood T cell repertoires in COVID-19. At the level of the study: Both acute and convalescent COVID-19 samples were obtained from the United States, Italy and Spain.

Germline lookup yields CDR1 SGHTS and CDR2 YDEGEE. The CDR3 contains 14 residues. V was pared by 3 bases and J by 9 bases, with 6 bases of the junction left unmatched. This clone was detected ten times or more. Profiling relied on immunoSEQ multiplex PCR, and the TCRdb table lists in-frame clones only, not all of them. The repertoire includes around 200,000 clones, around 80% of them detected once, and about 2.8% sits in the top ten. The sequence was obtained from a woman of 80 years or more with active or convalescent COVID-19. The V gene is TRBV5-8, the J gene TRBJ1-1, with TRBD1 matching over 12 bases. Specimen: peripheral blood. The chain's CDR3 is CASSWGQGAVKAFF. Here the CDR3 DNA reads TGTGCCAGCAGCTGGGGACAGGGGGCTGTCAAAGCTTTCTTT.